The 29 T cell receptor beta chains reported below all come from one sample, sequenced in a study of blood T cell repertoires in COVID-19. Clones were read by immunoSEQ multiplex PCR, and TCRdb kept only the in-frame ones, dropping some. Of about 230,000 clones listed, more than 65% are singletons. The sequencing input was peripheral blood. These receptors were obtained from a man between 35 and 55 years old who had recovered from COVID-19.

This clone was seen a single time. J is TRBJ2-1 and V is TRBV12-5, with 10 bases aligning to TRBD2. Trimming at V came to 1 base and at J to 3 bases, leaving 15 bases not matched to a gene. This CDR3 contains 20 residues. Germline V CDR1 and CDR2: LGHNT, FRNRAP. The CDR3 nucleotides are TGTGCTAGTGGTTTGGGACCTCGGACCCTAGCGGGAGACGTCTACAATGAGCAGTTCTTC. Its protein product is CASGLGPRTLAGDVYNEQFF.

The V gene is TRBV6-2 or TRBV6-3, the J gene TRBJ1-1, with a tentative D call TRBD1 (5 bases). The CDR3 consists of 12 residues. Trimming took 2 bases from V and 10 from J, leaving 11 bases between them. Per the germline V gene, CDR1 is MNHEY and CDR2 is SVGEGT. The CDR3 DNA is TGTGCCAGCAGTTACGGAGGGGTGTCAGCTTTCTTT. Translation: CASSYGGVSAFF.

The V and J genes are TRBV14 and TRBJ2-7; D is uncertain. Germline V gene data show CDR1 as SGHDN and CDR2 as FVKESK. Trimming pared 1 base from V and 8 bases from J, leaving 12 bases between. The CDR3 runs 13 residues. CDR3 amino acids: CASSQVPEFKQYF. The CDR3 bases are TGTGCCAGCAGCCAAGTACCGGAGTTCAAGCAGTACTTC.

The chain employs TRBV6-5 and TRBJ1-3; D not certain. The CDR3 runs to 13 residues. From germline, CDR1 is MNHEY and CDR2 SVGAGI. Trimming removed 5 bases at V and 4 bases at J, with 9 bases between. The CDR3 nucleotides read TGTGCCAGCAGTCGAGGCGCAGGAAACACCATATATTTT. Its protein is CASSRGAGNTIYF.

The chain has TRBV14 and TRBJ2-2; maybe TRBD2 (6 bases). V lost 1 base and J lost 3, with 12 bases in between. Germline V gene data show CDR1 as SGHDN and CDR2 as FVKESK. This CDR3 has 16 amino acids. CDR3 sequence (DNA): TGTGCCAGCAGCCAAGTCCTAGCGATCTACACCGGGGAGCTGTTTTTT. It encodes CASSQVLAIYTGELFF.

The chain couples TRBV29-1 to TRBJ2-1; 9 bases match TRBD1. This CDR3 comprises 16 residues. Germline CDR1 is SQVTM and CDR2 is ANQGSEA. V was clipped by 6 bases and J by 0 bases; unmatched bases: 9. CDR3 sequence: CSVRLQGADSYNEQFF. The CDR3 DNA reads as TGCAGCGTCCGATTACAGGGGGCAGACTCCTACAATGAGCAGTTCTTC.

The chain carries TRBV7-2 and TRBJ1-2, with 8 bases identical to TRBD1. The CDR3 is made up of 16 amino acids. CDR1 and CDR2 from the germline V gene are SGHTA and FQGNSA. Losses at the gene ends were 5 bases for V and 5 bases for J; bases not matched to a gene: 13. CDR3 loop: CASSPDRAISSYGYTF. The DNA of the CDR3 is TGTGCCAGCAGCCCGGACAGGGCCATTTCCTCATATGGCTACACCTTC.

V gene TRBV5-1 combines with J gene TRBJ2-1; 7 bases are shared with TRBD1. Germline lookup yields CDR1 SGHRS and CDR2 YFSETQ. The junction had 5 bases not matched to a gene; V was cut back by 2 bases and J by 0 bases. The CDR3 covers 16 residues. Written as DNA, the CDR3 is TGCGCCAGCAGCTTAGGGGACAGCTACTCCTACAATGAGCAGTTCTTC. It codes for CASSLGDSYSYNEQFF.

This sequence joins TRBV12-3 or TRBV12-4 and TRBJ1-5, with TRBD1 as a possible D gene (6 bases). This CDR3 has 13 residues. V lost 3 bases to trimming and J lost 6 bases, with 9 bases between them. The CDR3 spells CASSLGGLQPQHF. CDR3 nucleotides: TGTGCCAGCAGTTTGGGGGGGCTTCAGCCCCAGCATTTT.

This chain connects TRBV2 to TRBJ1-6; D unresolved. The CDR3 covers 14 residues. Per the germline V gene, CDR1 is SNHLY and CDR2 is FYNNEI. Trimming removed 5 bases at V and 5 bases at J, with 10 bases between. CDR3: CASSQSVNNSPLHF. CDR3 nucleotides: TGTGCCAGCAGTCAATCAGTAAATAATTCACCCCTCCACTTT. Full variable domain (rest looked up from reference TRBV2 and TRBJ1-6): EPEVTQTPSHQVTQMGQEVILRCVPISNHLYFYWYRQILGQKVEFLVSFYNNEISEKSEIFDDQFSVERPDGSNFTLKIRSTKLEDSAMYFCASSQSVNNSPLHFGNGTRLTVT.

The V call is TRBV5-4, the J call TRBJ2-3; 10 nucleotides line up with TRBD2. V was clipped by 4 bases and J by 4 bases; unmatched bases: 6. Germline CDR1 and CDR2: SGHNT and YYREEE (reference sequence). The CDR3 contains 15 residues. CDR3 protein: CASSPISGGADTQYF. CDR3 bases: TGTGCCAGCAGCCCTATAAGCGGGGGGGCAGATACGCAGTATTTT.

This clone appeared a few times. The V call is TRBV7-2, the J call TRBJ1-2; D ambiguous. V lost 0 bases and J 2 bases, leaving 4 bases between the germline ends. The CDR3 has 13 residues. Germline V gene sequence: CDR1 SGHTA, CDR2 FQGNSA. CDR3 sequence: CASSLALNYGYTF. CDR3 bases: TGTGCCAGCAGCTTAGCACTAAACTATGGCTACACCTTC.

Only one count was recorded for this clone. The chain uses TRBV12-3 or TRBV12-4 and TRBJ2-1; D is ambiguous. The CDR3 loop spans 12 amino acids. The V gene lost 5 bases and the J gene lost 2 bases, with 4 bases spanning the gap. The CDR3 DNA sequence: TGTGCCAGCAGTCTCGCCTACAATGAGCAGTTCTTC. This sequence encodes CASSLAYNEQFF.

This clone was seen a handful of times. V gene TRBV10-3 combines with J gene TRBJ2-7; unclear D gene. The V gene lost 3 bases and the J gene lost 6 bases, with 12 bases spanning the gap. Germline CDR1 reads ENHRY; CDR2 reads SYGVKD. The CDR3 has 13 amino acids. CDR3 protein: CAISEYSSPEQYF. As DNA, the CDR3 is TGTGCCATCAGTGAATACAGCTCACCCGAGCAGTACTTC.

CDR3 nucleotide sequence: TGCGCCAGCAGCCAAGCCGCGGTCGGTAGAGACTCACCCCTCCACTTT. It translates to CASSQAAVGRDSPLHF. The V and J genes are TRBV4-3 and TRBJ1-6, with D uncertain. Germline V lookup: CDR1 LGHNA, CDR2 YSLEER. V was shortened by 1 base and J by 10 bases, with 17 bases between the two germline ends. The CDR3 runs to 16 residues.

This clone was detected only a few times. V and J are TRBV18 and TRBJ1-5; maybe TRBD1 (5 bases). Germline V gene lookup returns CDR1 KGHSH and CDR2 LQKENI. The CDR3 length is 15 residues. V lost 2 bases to trimming and J lost 1 base, with 9 bases between them. The CDR3 here is CASSPGAASNQPQHF. The CDR3 DNA follows: TGTGCCAGCTCACCAGGGGCGGCGAGCAATCAGCCCCAGCATTTT.

The genes are TRBV27 and TRBJ2-7; 9 bases are shared with TRBD1. V gave up 5 bases and J gave up 3 bases; unmatched junction bases: 5. Per germline, CDR1 MNHEY and CDR2 SMNVEV (reference sequence). The CDR3 has 14 amino acids. The CDR3 spells CASSLRQGGYEQYF. The CDR3, as DNA: TGTGCCAGCAGTCTAAGACAGGGGGGCTACGAGCAGTACTTC.

A few counts support this clone. The chain combines TRBV19 with TRBJ1-1; possibly TRBD1 for D (5 bases). Looked up from germline, CDR1 is LNHDA and CDR2 is SQIVND (reference sequence). V lost 5 bases and J 1 base, leaving 14 bases between the germline ends. The CDR3 runs to 15 residues. CDR3: CASSPRPQGNTEAFF. The CDR3, as DNA: TGTGCCAGTAGTCCCCGGCCCCAGGGGAACACTGAAGCTTTCTTT.

The rearrangement uses TRBV5-1 and TRBJ2-1; 14 positions match TRBD2. Trimming cost V 3 bases and J 10 bases; bases outside gene matches: 15. The V gene's germline CDR1 is SGHRS and CDR2 YFSETQ. The CDR3 totals 18 residues. The CDR3 coding sequence is TGCGCCAGCAGCTGGCCCGGGACTAGCGGGGGACGAGTTAACGAGCAGTTCTTC. Its protein is CASSWPGTSGGRVNEQFF.

J is TRBJ1-1 and V is TRBV29-1; possible D gene TRBD1, 5 bases. Germline CDR1 reads SQVTM; CDR2 reads ANQGSEA. The CDR3 is 12 amino acids. V dropped 4 bases and J dropped 1 base, with 7 bases sitting between them. This CDR3 reads CSVGQPNTEAFF. CDR3 sequence (DNA): TGCAGCGTTGGACAGCCGAACACTGAAGCTTTCTTT.

The rearrangement joins TRBV10-3 to TRBJ1-1, with 7 bases matching TRBD1. Trimming at V came to 2 bases and at J to 7 bases, leaving 10 bases not matched to a gene. CDR1 and CDR2 (germline): ENHRY, SYGVKD. The CDR3 consists of 15 residues. DNA for the CDR3: TGTGCCATCAGTGAGCCCCAACAGGGGTCTCTTGAAGCTTTCTTT. Its protein product is CAISEPQQGSLEAFF.

Only one count was recorded for this clone. V usage is TRBV5-1 and J usage is TRBJ1-1; 8 positions match TRBD1. With V trimmed by 7 bases and J by 1 base, 6 bases remained unmatched. This CDR3 region has 14 residues. Per the germline V gene, CDR1 is SGHRS and CDR2 is YFSETQ. The CDR3 bases are TGCGCCAGCCGCCAGGGGGCCGGGAACACTGAAGCTTTCTTT. This translates into CASRQGAGNTEAFF.

This rearrangement joins TRBV3-1 (or the pseudogene TRBV3-2) to TRBJ1-2; 8 bases are shared with TRBD1. V was pared by 1 base and J by 9 bases, with 7 bases of the junction left unmatched. In germline, CDR1 is LGHDT, CDR2 YNNKEL (reference sequence). The CDR3 has 14 residues. The CDR3 reads CASSQGSGGESYTF. The CDR3 DNA reads as TGTGCCAGCAGCCAAGGGTCAGGGGGCGAGAGCTACACCTTC.

The chain employs TRBV5-1 and TRBJ2-5; 7 bases match TRBD1. The trim removed 4 bases at V and 4 bases at J, leaving 10 bases unmatched. The CDR3 totals 15 residues. Germline CDR1 SGHRS, CDR2 YFSETQ. The CDR3 sequence: CASSQTGSHRETQYF. The CDR3 nucleotides are TGCGCCAGCAGCCAGACAGGGTCGCACCGAGAGACCCAGTACTTC.

The sample holds one count of this clone. V and J are TRBV12-3 or TRBV12-4 and TRBJ1-1; D not certain. CDR3 length: 12 residues. Deletions cut 5 bases from V and 10 bases from J, with 14 bases between. CDR3 nucleotides: TGTGCCAGCAGTCCGTCTCGGGTCATAGCTTTCTTT. Translating gives CASSPSRVIAFF.

The J gene is TRBJ1-2, the V gene TRBV5-4, with 8 bases lining up with TRBD1. J lost 10 bases, V lost 0 bases, and 11 bases had no gene match. The germline gives CDR1 SGHNT, CDR2 YYREEE (reference sequence). This CDR3 is 15 amino acids long. Here the CDR3 DNA reads TGTGCCAGCAGCTTGGTTCAAGGACAGACAGGGGTCTACACCTTC. Encoded protein: CASSLVQGQTGVYTF.

The chain carries TRBV18 and TRBJ2-7; possible D gene TRBD2, 7 bases. The germline V and J ends were trimmed by 3 bases and 6 bases, with 12 bases remaining between them. Germline loops: CDR1 KGHSH, CDR2 LQKENI. This CDR3 has 13 residues. This chain's CDR3 is CASSPTGRAEQYF. CDR3 sequence (DNA): TGTGCCAGCTCACCTACAGGGAGGGCCGAGCAGTACTTC. Supplemented by reference TRBV18 and TRBJ2-7, the full variable domain reads NAGVMQNPRHLVRRRGQEARLRCSPMKGHSHVYWYRQLPEEGLKFMVYLQKENIIDESGMPKERFSAEFPKEGPSILRIQQVVRGDSAAYFCASSPTGRAEQYFGPGTRLTVT.

V and J are TRBV7-2 and TRBJ2-2; 7 bases agree with TRBD2. The V gene's germline CDR1 is SGHTA and CDR2 FQGNSA. The CDR3 sequence is 14 residues long. The junction had 2 bases not matched to a gene; V was cut back by 1 base and J by 6 bases. CDR3: CASSLGGGAGELFF. In DNA, the CDR3 is TGTGCCAGCAGCTTAGGGGGAGGGGCCGGGGAGCTGTTTTTT. The full variable domain, its missing parts supplied by reference TRBV7-2 and TRBJ2-2, is GAGVSQSPSNKVTEKGKDVELRCDPISGHTALYWYRQSLGQGLEFLIYFQGNSAPDKSGLPSDRFSAERTGGSVSTLTIQRTQQEDSAVYLCASSLGGGAGELFFGEGSRLTVL.

The rearrangement joins TRBV2 to TRBJ1-1; TRBD1 is a possible D gene (5 bases). The CDR3 totals 11 residues. With 7 bases removed from V and 5 bases from J, the gap between germline ends came to 8 bases. Germline values: CDR1 SNHLY, CDR2 FYNNEI. In DNA, the CDR3 is TGTGCCAGCACTGGGGGGACTGAAGCTTTCTTT. Translated: CASTGGTEAFF.